This TCR beta chain was found in a study of blood T cell repertoires in COVID-19. About the study: PBMCs, B-cell-depleted T cells, or T cells were the source of the cDNA or gDNA that made up the material.

The germline V gene has CDR1 LNHDA and CDR2 SQIVND (reference sequence). This CDR3 spans 13 amino acids. Trimming cost V 5 bases and J 1 base, with 8 bases left between them. In the study's own analysis: Researchers report that nucleated cell counts were estimated from reference gene primer amplification. The assay was immunoSEQ multiplex PCR, and TCRdb's table has in-frame clones only and misses some. The V and J calls and clone size are taken from that table; D and trimming were inferred from the DNA. The profile shows about 350,000 clones, about 90% of them singletons. Self-reported history from a screening survey and questionnaire set each donor's cohort.

The clonotype was recovered from a woman aged 30 to 39 who had recovered from COVID-19. This chain joins TRBV19 and TRBJ1-1; D not resolved. The sample was PBMCs or T cells enriched from blood (not recorded which). Here the CDR3 DNA reads TGTGCCAGTAGTTATTACAAGAACACTGAAGCTTTCTTT. Its protein is CASSYYKNTEAFF.